This paragraph covers one TCR beta chain sequence. Its antigen is not yet known. No base quality values were provided; no much bigger clone lies one nucleotide off. This sample was included in a study of IL-17A CD8 T cells in psoriatic arthritis synovium. For the wider study: The goal of the study was to characterize the phenotype, molecular profile and function of synovial IL-17A+CD8+ T cells in the pathogenesis of psoriatic arthritis. Here is what the overall study found, with its caveats: Cells were obtained from synovial fluid rather than synovial tissue, because no psoriatic arthritis synovial tissue samples were available. Although most synovial CD8+ subsets stayed polyclonal, some individual clones made up over 4% of the repertoire. Only a few patients were covered by TCR sequencing, and this limited sample size was acknowledged by the authors.

DNA was extracted (Qiagen), and TCRbeta V-D-J rearrangements were subjected to bias-controlled amplification followed by high-throughput sequencing (immunoSEQ; Adaptive Biotech). As for the original processing: The immunoSEQ Analyzer platform was used to analyze productive sequences at the sequence level. Clonality was calculated as 1 minus Pielou's evenness, so values run from 0 (highly polyclonal) up to 1 (monoclonal). The Morisita index, ranging from 0 (no similarity) to 1 (complete similarity), was used to quantify repertoire overlap between subsets. TCRdb took over this immuneACCESS table, retaining in-frame rearrangements with V and J assigned. Such tables are incomplete; in checked studies, under half of the missing clones stem from an unresolved V gene, and the remainder is unexplained. V, J and clone size reflect that table, while D and trimming were determined from the DNA. For this sample the table gives about 2,100 clones, of which approximately 65% were detected only once. The ten largest clonotypes hold about 10% of the sample.

Synovial fluid effusions were aspirated from actively inflamed joints of psoriatic arthritis patients. Memory CD8+ T cells in synovial fluid were sorted patient by patient into Tc17 (IL-17A+) cells, bulk memory cells and Tc1 (IL-17A-IFNgamma+) cells in order to compare their TCR repertoires. Psoriatic arthritis patients met the Classification of Psoriatic Arthritis Study Group (CASPAR) criteria. For the bulk memory CD8+ T cell sort, CD45RA-CD27+/- cells were combined with CD45RA+CD27- cells. Sorted CD8+ T cell subsets from the synovial fluid of three patients with psoriatic arthritis were subjected to TCRbeta sequencing. Synovial fluid mononuclear cells were isolated using Lymphoprep and were cryopreserved in liquid nitrogen prior to use. The medium used for cryopreservation was made up of around 52% fetal calf serum and about 9.7% dimethyl sulfoxide. The V end loses 0 bases and the J end loses 1 base, and a stretch of 10 bases separates them. The cysteine opens and the phenylalanine closes a CDR3 of 15 amino acids. Left in the record is the CDR3 DNA by itself, 45 bases read in frame from the first base. For CDR1 and CDR2, the germline V gene lists SQVTM and ANQGSEA.

This TCR was recovered from a human donor with psoriatic arthritis. Here the chain combines TRBV29-1 and TRBJ2-1; TRBD1 is possibly the D segment (6 matching bases). Sequenced input: memory CD8+ T cells from synovial fluid. What this sample's cell subset or site label stands for: bulk memory CD8+ T cells (CD45RA-CD27+/- and CD45RA+CD27-). At the DNA level, the sequence is TGCAGCGTTGAAGATGAGGGGGAGTCCTACAATGAGCAGTTCTTC. It is translated as CSVEDEGESYNEQFF.